The entry below describes one T cell receptor beta chain. Its cognate antigen is unknown. Primers: 60 Vbeta forward and 13 Jbeta reverse. Clones were sequenced by immunoSEQ multiplex PCR, and TCRdb holds only the in-frame ones, with some missing. Here the sample spans about 170,000 clones, 85% being singletons. The source of the sample is a study of cytomegalovirus exposure and HLA in healthy donors. Study-wide results and caveats: While the bulk of TCR sequences proved rare, some public TCRs turned up in many donors. Segments of the TCR beta V type were, in most cases, productive about 87% or about 30% of the time in an earlier analysis.

Healthy donors of bone marrow made up the group. This clonotype was obtained from a man in his late teens or twenties in good health and CMV-seropositive. The sample consisted of PBMCs.

CDR3 DNA: TGTGCCAGTAGCCCGGGACAAAATAGCAATCAGCCCCAGCATTTT. This encodes CASSPGQNSNQPQHF. The chain links TRBV19 to TRBJ1-5; maybe TRBD1 (6 bases). The CDR3 is made up of 15 amino acids. Trimming removed 6 bases from V and 0 bases from J, with 12 bases in between. The germline CDR1 and CDR2 sequences are LNHDA and SQIVND (reference sequence).